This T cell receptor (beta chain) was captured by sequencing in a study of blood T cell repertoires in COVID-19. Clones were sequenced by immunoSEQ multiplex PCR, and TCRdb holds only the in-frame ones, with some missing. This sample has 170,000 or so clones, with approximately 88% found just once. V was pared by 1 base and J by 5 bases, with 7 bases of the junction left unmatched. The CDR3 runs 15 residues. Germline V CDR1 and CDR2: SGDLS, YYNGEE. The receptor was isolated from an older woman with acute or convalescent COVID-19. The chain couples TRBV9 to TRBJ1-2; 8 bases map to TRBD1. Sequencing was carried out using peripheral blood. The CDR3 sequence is CASSVNSGGRYGYTF. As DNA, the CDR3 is TGTGCCAGCAGCGTAAATTCAGGGGGCCGTTATGGCTACACCTTC.